The text below deals with one TCR beta chain. Its antigen is not identified. The data are from a study of blood T cells in healthy people across ages. Together with a sample-barcoded 5' primer, a J-beta primer mix was included in a second PCR lasting roughly 6 to 12 cycles. TCRdb ran MiXCR on the 5' RACE reads and lists one entry per CDR3 protein. This table has under 1,000,000 distinct CDR3 sequences, 35% to 40% appearing once. The CDR3 consists of 13 residues. Per the germline V gene, CDR1 is MNHNY and CDR2 is SVGAGI (reference sequence). The V end lost 2 bases, the J end lost 10 bases, and 15 bases lay between the germline ends. General observations from the study: CMV status of donors was unknown, possibly confounding expanded clonotype changes. Naive CD4+ cell counts and diversity both ran higher in long-lived than in aged donors.

The chain joins TRBV6-6 to TRBJ2-7, with D unclear. The material sequenced was blood. This receptor was obtained from a young man in good health. In DNA form, the CDR3 reads TGTGCCAGCAGTTACGGCCCTACCTATGACCAGTACTTC. Its protein product is CASSYGPTYDQYF.